This TCR beta chain emerged from a study of patients and donors after allogeneic stem cell transplantation. The CDR3 covers 14 residues. The V end was cut by 5 bases, the J end by 9 bases, with 17 bases between. The germline V gene encodes CDR1 SGHVS and CDR2 FQNEAQ. TCRdb reprocessed the RT-PCR reads with MiXCR, giving one entry per CDR3 protein. The repertoire holds about 100,000 distinct CDR3 sequences, with 35% as singletons. This clonotype was obtained from a human donor who was either an allogeneic HSCT recipient or a stem cell or donor lymphocyte infusion donor (not recorded which). It is not recorded whose cells these are; they may come from a transplant donor. The sequenced sample consisted of blood, either unsorted or a sorted T cell fraction (not recorded which). The genes are TRBV7-8 and TRBJ2-1; D is perhaps TRBD1 (5 bases). The CDR3 bases are TGTGCCAGCAGCCCTAGACAGAAGGACACTGAGCAGTTCTTC. Translated, it gives CASSPRQKDTEQFF.